These T cell receptor beta chains were read from a single sample in a study of shared clonotypes between healthy human individuals. The table came from immunoSEQ multiplex PCR; TCRdb's copy has only in-frame clones and leaves some out. This table holds more than 1.2 million clones, less than 99% found once. The sample comprised naive CD4+ T cells sorted from blood. Every receptor here comes from a man aged 30 to 39 in good health. CDR3s include the opening cysteine and the closing phenylalanine or tryptophan. Fields, in order: clone size, J gene, V gene, D gene, CDR3 protein, CDR3 DNA. D genes are given only for firm matches. Not all rows give a size; the values are once, few, many and, for expanded clones, a class.

>NA|TRBJ2-2|TRBV6-5|NA
CASRVGEGGVGELFF
TGTGCCAGCCGCGTTGGGGAGGGGGGAGTCGGGGAGCTGTTTTTT
>NA|TRBJ2-7|TRBV15|TRBD2
CATSRDLIAGLNEQYF
TGTGCCACCAGCAGAGATTTGATAGCGGGATTAAACGAGCAGTACTTC
>NA|TRBJ2-7|TRBV11-2|NA
CASSLEAYYEQYF
TGTGCCAGCAGCTTAGAGGCTTACTACGAGCAGTACTTC
>NA|TRBJ2-7|TRBV7-9|NA
CASSLDAKPYEQYF
TGTGCCAGCAGCTTAGATGCAAAACCCTACGAGCAGTACTTC
>NA|TRBJ2-7|TRBV6-6|NA
CASSYRDKSYEQYF
TGTGCCAGCAGTTACCGGGACAAAAGTTACGAGCAGTACTTC
>once|TRBJ1-5|TRBV6-1|TRBD1
CASKPDRGQGQPQHF
TGTGCCAGCAAGCCCGACAGGGGGCAAGGTCAGCCCCAGCATTTT
>NA|TRBJ2-1|TRBV28|TRBD2
CASSPPIAGVDNEQFF
TGTGCCAGCAGTCCCCCCATAGCGGGAGTCGACAATGAGCAGTTCTTC
>NA|TRBJ2-5|TRBV6-5|NA
CASSETIQETQYF
TGTGCCAGCAGCGAGACTATACAAGAGACCCAGTACTTC
>NA|TRBJ1-2|TRBV11-2|TRBD1
CASSTGQGDYGYTF
TGTGCCAGCAGCACGGGACAGGGGGACTATGGCTACACCTTC
>NA|TRBJ2-1|TRBV5-1|TRBD1
CASSLAGQGWYNEQFF
TGCGCCAGCAGCTTGGCAGGACAGGGGTGGTACAATGAGCAGTTCTTC
>NA|TRBJ2-7|TRBV7-9|NA
CASSKRHPSYEQYF
TGTGCCAGCAGTAAGCGACATCCTTCCTACGAGCAGTACTTC
>NA|TRBJ2-5|TRBV5-1|NA
CASSPWTAETQYF
TGCGCCAGCAGCCCCTGGACAGCAGAGACCCAGTACTTC
>NA|TRBJ1-3|TRBV6-1|NA
CASSGLGPGSGNTIYF
TGTGCCAGCAGTGGTCTGGGGCCAGGCTCTGGAAACACCATATATTTT
>NA|TRBJ2-2|TRBV5-1|NA
CASSPQGGTYTGELFF
TGCGCCAGCAGCCCTCAAGGCGGTACTTACACCGGGGAGCTGTTTTTT
>NA|TRBJ2-7|TRBV5-4|TRBD2
CASSSGLADLYEQYF
TGTGCCAGCAGCTCCGGACTAGCGGACCTCTACGAGCAGTACTTC
>NA|TRBJ2-7|TRBV5-6|TRBD2
CASSPRVGLPGGEQYF
TGTGCCAGCAGCCCCCGGGTGGGACTACCCGGGGGCGAGCAGTACTTC
>NA|TRBJ1-5|TRBV6-1|TRBD1
CASSESLTGTLHQPQHF
TGTGCCAGCAGTGAATCCTTGACAGGGACCCTCCATCAGCCCCAGCATTTT
>NA|TRBJ2-3|TRBV2|TRBD2
CASRGLAGTGTTDTQYF
TGTGCCAGCAGGGGACTAGCGGGGACCGGGACTACAGATACGCAGTATTTT
>NA|TRBJ2-7|TRBV9|TRBD1
CASSVGQGAYEQYF
TGTGCCAGCAGCGTAGGCCAGGGGGCCTACGAGCAGTACTTC
>NA|TRBJ2-7|TRBV7-9|NA
CASSQLVPGRNEQYF
TGTGCCAGCAGCCAGCTTGTTCCGGGGAGAAACGAGCAGTACTTC
>once|TRBJ2-1|TRBV10-2|TRBD2
CASSESGRAGSSYNEQFF
TGCGCCAGCAGTGAGTCCGGGAGGGCGGGTAGCTCCTACAATGAGCAGTTCTTC
>NA|TRBJ2-5|TRBV5-1|NA
CASIRAGTETQYF
TGCGCCAGCATTAGAGCCGGTACAGAGACCCAGTACTTC
>NA|TRBJ2-1|TRBV5-7|TRBD2
CASSLGLAAYNEQFF
TGTGCCAGCAGCTTGGGTCTAGCGGCGTACAATGAGCAGTTCTTC
>NA|TRBJ1-4|TRBV5-6|NA
CASTTANEKLFF
TGTGCCAGCACGACAGCTAATGAAAAACTGTTTTTT
>NA|TRBJ2-2|TRBV7-3|TRBD1
CASSQGTGTGELFF
TGTGCCAGCAGCCAAGGGACAGGCACCGGGGAGCTGTTTTTT
>once|TRBJ2-1|TRBV7-9|TRBD2
CASSRSTSGRGVPVSRQFF
TGTGCCAGCAGCAGATCGACTAGCGGGAGGGGGGTCCCCGTGAGCCGACAGTTCTTC
>NA|TRBJ2-7|TRBV19|TRBD1
CASNPGTGGPYEQYF
TGTGCCAGTAATCCCGGGACAGGGGGCCCCTACGAGCAGTACTTC
>NA|TRBJ2-1|TRBV14|NA
CASSQGAGGDLWSYNEQFF
TGTGCCAGCAGCCAAGGGGCCGGAGGGGACTTATGGTCCTACAATGAGCAGTTCTTC
>NA|TRBJ1-1|TRBV7-9|NA
CASSFSEDLSGAFF
TGTGCCAGCAGCTTCTCGGAGGACCTTTCTGGAGCTTTCTTT
>once|TRBJ2-1|TRBV5-3|TRBD2
CARSLAVRLAGRSGYNEQFF
TGTGCCAGAAGCTTGGCCGTAAGACTAGCGGGACGCTCGGGGTACAATGAGCAGTTCTTC
>NA|TRBJ1-1|TRBV5-1|TRBD1
CASSLRTGGMRFTEAFF
TGCGCCAGCAGCCTTAGGACAGGAGGGATGAGGTTCACTGAAGCTTTCTTT
>NA|TRBJ2-2|TRBV7-9|TRBD2
CASTQGEREDVGELFF
TGTGCCAGCACCCAGGGGGAGCGGGAGGACGTCGGGGAGCTGTTTTTT
>NA|TRBJ2-7|TRBV21-1|NA
CASTNRGAYEQYF
TGTGCCAGCACCAACAGGGGGGCCTACGAGCAGTACTTC
>NA|TRBJ1-1|TRBV5-5|NA
CASSLAPFMNTEAFF
TGTGCCAGCAGCTTGGCCCCTTTCATGAACACTGAAGCTTTCTTT
>NA|TRBJ2-3|TRBV9|TRBD2
CASSLRLAGGSPDTQYF
TGTGCCAGCAGCCTTCGACTAGCGGGGGGATCCCCAGATACGCAGTATTTT
>NA|TRBJ2-7|TRBV28|TRBD1
CASSLLGTASYEQYF
TGTGCCAGCAGTTTACTGGGGACAGCCTCGTACGAGCAGTACTTC
>NA|TRBJ1-2|TRBV6-5|TRBD1
CASSPGDRAFGYTF
TGTGCCAGCAGCCCAGGGGACAGGGCGTTTGGCTACACCTTC
>NA|TRBJ2-5|TRBV6-6|NA
CASSLTGETQYF
TGTGCCAGCAGCCTTACGGGGGAGACCCAGTACTTC
>NA|TRBJ2-7|TRBV5-5|TRBD1
CASSLDRDRQYF
TGTGCCAGCAGCTTAGACAGGGATCGGCAGTACTTC
>NA|TRBJ2-3|TRBV18|NA
CASSPRETSLPDTQYF
TGTGCCAGCTCACCACGAGAGACAAGCTTGCCAGATACGCAGTATTTT
>NA|TRBJ1-5|TRBV18|TRBD1
CASSPGQGWDQPQHF
TGTGCCAGCTCACCAGGACAGGGTTGGGATCAGCCCCAGCATTTT
>NA|TRBJ2-2|TRBV10-3|TRBD1
CAITDRGTANGELFF
TGTGCCATCACTGACAGGGGAACAGCGAACGGGGAGCTGTTTTTT
>NA|TRBJ2-1|TRBV5-6|NA
CASSLEHHGYNEQFF
TGTGCCAGCAGCTTGGAACACCACGGCTACAATGAGCAGTTCTTC
>NA|TRBJ1-1|TRBV18|NA
CASSPNQGRTEAFF
TGTGCCAGCTCACCAAATCAGGGTAGGACTGAAGCTTTCTTT
>NA|TRBJ2-7|TRBV20-1|NA
CSAIERYEQYF
TGCAGTGCTATCGAGCGCTACGAGCAGTACTTC